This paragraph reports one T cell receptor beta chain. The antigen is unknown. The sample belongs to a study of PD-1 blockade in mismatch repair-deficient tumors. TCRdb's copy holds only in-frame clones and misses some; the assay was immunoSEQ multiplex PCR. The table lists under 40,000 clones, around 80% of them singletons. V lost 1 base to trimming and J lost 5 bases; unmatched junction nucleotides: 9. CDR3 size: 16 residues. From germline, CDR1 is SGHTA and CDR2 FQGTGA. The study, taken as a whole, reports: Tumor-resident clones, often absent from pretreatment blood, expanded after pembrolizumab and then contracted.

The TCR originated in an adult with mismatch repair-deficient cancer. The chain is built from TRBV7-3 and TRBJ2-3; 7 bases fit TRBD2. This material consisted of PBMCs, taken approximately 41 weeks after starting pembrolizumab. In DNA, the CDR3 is TGTGCCAGCAGCTTAAGGGCGGGAGTTGGTATAGATACGCAGTATTTT. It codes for CASSLRAGVGIDTQYF.